This T cell receptor beta chain was sequenced in a study of PD-1 blockade in classical Hodgkin lymphoma. Turning to the study itself: Intravenous nivolumab at 3 mg/kg was given to patients every 2 weeks.

Every patient relapsed after autologous stem cell transplantation, and brentuximab vedotin exposure varied. Study-wide results and caveats: Repertoires differed for reasons still undefined, possibly disease activity or prior therapy. Later analyses included only patients treated at least 1 year post-ASCT. Baseline TCR diversity was reportedly lower in newly diagnosed patients than in healthy donors. It was reported as lower still in relapsed/refractory patients.

Data came from immunoSEQ multiplex PCR; TCRdb stores just in-frame clones and leaves some out. The profile covers under 30,000 clones, with over 55% appearing a single time and more than 3% taken by the ten largest. To note about this clone: Its specificity is unknown.

The receptor was isolated from a human donor with classical Hodgkin lymphoma. The sequencing here drew on peripheral blood mononuclear cells (PBMCs), taken before the second cycle of nivolumab.

CDR3 protein: CASRQATNEKLFF. In DNA form, the CDR3 reads TGTGCCAGCCGACAGGCAACTAATGAAAAACTGTTTTTT. This chain joins TRBV18 and TRBJ1-4, with a possible D match to TRBD1 (6 bases). This CDR3 is 13 amino acids long. Between the trimmed V and J ends, which lost 8 bases and 0 bases, there was a span of 7 bases. Germline-derived CDR1 and CDR2 are KGHSH and LQKENI.